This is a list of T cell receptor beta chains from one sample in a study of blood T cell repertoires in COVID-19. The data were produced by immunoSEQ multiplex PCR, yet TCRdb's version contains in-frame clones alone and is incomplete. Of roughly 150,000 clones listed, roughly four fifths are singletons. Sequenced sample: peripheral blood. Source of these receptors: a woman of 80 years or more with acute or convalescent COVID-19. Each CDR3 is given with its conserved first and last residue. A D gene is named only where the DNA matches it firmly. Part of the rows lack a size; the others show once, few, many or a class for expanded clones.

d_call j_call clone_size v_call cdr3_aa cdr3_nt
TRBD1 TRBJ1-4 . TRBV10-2 CASSQQGTYEKLFF TGCGCCAGCAGCCAACAGGGGACCTATGAAAAACTGTTTTTT
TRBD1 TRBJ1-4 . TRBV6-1 CASWGQTNEKLFF TGTGCCAGCTGGGGACAGACAAATGAAAAACTGTTTTTT
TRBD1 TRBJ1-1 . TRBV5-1 CASSLEGQGFTEAFF TGCGCCAGCAGCTTGGAGGGACAGGGGTTCACTGAAGCTTTCTTT
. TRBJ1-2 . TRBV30 CAWSTGGGYTF TGTGCCTGGAGTACTGGAGGTGGCTACACCTTC
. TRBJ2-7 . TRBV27 CASSLDSGAWREQYF TGTGCCAGCAGTTTAGATTCGGGAGCCTGGAGAGAGCAGTACTTC
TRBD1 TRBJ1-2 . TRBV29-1 CSAASGTGAFGGYTF TGCAGCGCTGCCTCCGGGACAGGGGCGTTCGGTGGCTACACCTTC
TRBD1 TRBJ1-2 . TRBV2 CASRQGSPSTYGYTF TGTGCCAGCCGACAGGGTTCTCCTAGCACCTATGGCTACACCTTC
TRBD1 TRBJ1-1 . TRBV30 CAWDRGQGGTEAFF TGTGCCTGGGACAGGGGACAGGGAGGCACTGAAGCTTTCTTT
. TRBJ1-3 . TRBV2 CASKGDSGNTIYF TGTGCCAGCAAGGGGGACTCTGGAAACACCATATATTTT
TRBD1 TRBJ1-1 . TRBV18 CASSPFGTENTEAFF TGTGCCAGCTCACCCTTCGGGACAGAGAACACTGAAGCTTTCTTT
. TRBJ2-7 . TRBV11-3 CASSLDQNRQYF TGTGCCAGCAGCTTAGATCAGAACCGACAGTACTTC
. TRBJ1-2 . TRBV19 CASRPGILNYGYTF TGTGCCAGTAGACCAGGAATCCTAAACTATGGCTACACCTTC
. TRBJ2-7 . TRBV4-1 CASSQETGGSSYEQYF TGCGCCAGCAGCCAAGAGACAGGCGGAAGCTCCTACGAGCAGTACTTC
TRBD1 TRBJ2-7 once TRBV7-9 CASSPGTGTPYEQYF TGTGCCAGCAGCCCCGGGACAGGGACCCCCTACGAGCAGTACTTC
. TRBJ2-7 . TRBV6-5 CASSPYRVLSYEQYF TGTGCCAGCAGTCCTTACAGGGTCCTATCCTACGAGCAGTACTTC
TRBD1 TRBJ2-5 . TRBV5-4 CASSLDQGARETQYF TGTGCCAGCAGCTTGGACCAGGGGGCGCGGGAGACCCAGTACTTC
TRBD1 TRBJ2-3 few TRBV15 CATSSDRQGAADTQYF TGTGCCACCAGCAGCGACCGACAGGGAGCGGCAGATACGCAGTATTTT
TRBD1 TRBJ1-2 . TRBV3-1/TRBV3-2 CASSQGLTGGNTF TGTGCCAGTAGCCAAGGGCTGACAGGGGGAAACACCTTC
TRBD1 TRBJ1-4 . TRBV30 CAWTGQPNEKLFF TGTGCCTGGACGGGACAGCCTAATGAAAAACTGTTTTTT
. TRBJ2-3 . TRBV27 CASSLLAGTDTQYF TGTGCCAGCAGTTTACTGGCGGGCACAGATACGCAGTATTTT
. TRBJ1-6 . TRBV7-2 CASSERQVLSPLHF TGTGCCAGCAGCGAACGACAGGTTTTGTCGCCCCTCCACTTT
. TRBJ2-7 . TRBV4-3 CASSQDRRRQSYEQYF TGCGCCAGCAGCCAAGATCGCCGAAGACAGTCCTACGAGCAGTACTTC
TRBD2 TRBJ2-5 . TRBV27 CASGETGLAQETQYF TGTGCCAGCGGAGAGACTGGACTAGCCCAAGAGACCCAGTACTTC
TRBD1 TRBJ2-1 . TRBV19 CASSLDRAGGNEQFF TGTGCCAGTAGCCTTGACAGGGCCGGCGGAAATGAGCAGTTCTTC
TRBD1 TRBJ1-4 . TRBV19 CASCTGTGNEKLFF TGTGCCAGTTGCACCGGGACAGGGAATGAAAAACTGTTTTTT
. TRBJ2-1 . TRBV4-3 CASSQAEIYNEQFF TGCGCCAGCAGCCAAGCTGAGATTTACAATGAGCAGTTCTTC
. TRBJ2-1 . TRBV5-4 CASSFPGDRDEQFF TGTGCCAGCAGCTTTCCGGGAGATAGGGATGAGCAGTTCTTC
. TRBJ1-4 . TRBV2 CASTGGSDEKLFF TGTGCCAGCACGGGGGGCAGCGATGAAAAACTGTTTTTT
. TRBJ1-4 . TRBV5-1 CASSDRTAEKLFF TGCGCCAGCAGCGACCGGACAGCTGAAAAACTGTTTTTT
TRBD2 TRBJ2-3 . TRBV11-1 CASSHTSGTDTQYF TGTGCCAGCAGTCACACTAGCGGCACAGATACGCAGTATTTT
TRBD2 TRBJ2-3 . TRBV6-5 CASRGLAGRTDTQYF TGTGCCAGCAGGGGACTAGCGGGGCGCACAGATACGCAGTATTTT
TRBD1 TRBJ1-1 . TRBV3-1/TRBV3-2 CASSSRDREFGAFF TGTGCCAGCAGCTCCCGGGACAGGGAGTTCGGCGCTTTCTTT
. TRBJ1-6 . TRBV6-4 CASSDRQLSNSPLHF TGTGCCAGCAGTGACAGACAGCTGAGTAATTCACCCCTCCACTTT
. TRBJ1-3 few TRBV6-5 CASRGTFEGNTIYF TGTGCCAGCAGGGGGACATTCGAAGGAAACACCATATATTTT
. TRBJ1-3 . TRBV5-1 CASSLGSGTGNTIYF TGCGCCAGCAGCTTGGGGAGCGGTACTGGAAACACCATATATTTT
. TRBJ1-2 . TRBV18 CASSPALIQAAGGGYTF TGTGCCAGCTCACCAGCACTCATACAGGCCGCGGGGGGTGGCTACACCTTC
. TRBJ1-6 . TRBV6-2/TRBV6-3 CASSEGANSPLHF TGTGCCAGCAGTGAGGGTGCTAATTCACCCCTCCACTTT
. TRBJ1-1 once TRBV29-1 CSVSRGNTEAFF TGCAGCGTGAGCCGGGGGAACACTGAAGCTTTCTTT
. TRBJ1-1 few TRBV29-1 CSVDVGRGRRVTEAFF TGCAGCGTTGACGTCGGCAGGGGTCGTCGCGTCACTGAAGCTTTCTTT
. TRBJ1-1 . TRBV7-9 CASSLASRGEAFF TGTGCCAGCAGCTTAGCGTCGCGGGGTGAAGCTTTCTTT
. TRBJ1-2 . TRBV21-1 CASSKALSWELGGNYGYTF TGTGCCAGCAGCAAAGCGCTAAGCTGGGAATTGGGGGGTAATTATGGCTACACCTTC
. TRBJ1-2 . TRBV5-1 CASSINRDRGYGYTF TGCGCCAGCAGCATTAACAGGGACCGGGGCTATGGCTACACCTTC
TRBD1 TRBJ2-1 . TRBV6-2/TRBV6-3 CASSRTGGASYNEQFF TGTGCCAGCAGTAGAACAGGGGGCGCTTCCTACAATGAGCAGTTCTTC
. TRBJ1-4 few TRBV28 CASTGGIVSEKLFF TGTGCCAGCACCGGGGGGATTGTGTCTGAAAAACTGTTTTTT
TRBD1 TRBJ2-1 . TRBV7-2 CASSQEPGTGDQFF TGTGCCAGCAGCCAGGAGCCCGGGACAGGGGACCAGTTCTTC
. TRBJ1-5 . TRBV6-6 CASRDKNSNQPQHF TGTGCCAGCCGAGACAAAAATAGCAATCAGCCCCAGCATTTT